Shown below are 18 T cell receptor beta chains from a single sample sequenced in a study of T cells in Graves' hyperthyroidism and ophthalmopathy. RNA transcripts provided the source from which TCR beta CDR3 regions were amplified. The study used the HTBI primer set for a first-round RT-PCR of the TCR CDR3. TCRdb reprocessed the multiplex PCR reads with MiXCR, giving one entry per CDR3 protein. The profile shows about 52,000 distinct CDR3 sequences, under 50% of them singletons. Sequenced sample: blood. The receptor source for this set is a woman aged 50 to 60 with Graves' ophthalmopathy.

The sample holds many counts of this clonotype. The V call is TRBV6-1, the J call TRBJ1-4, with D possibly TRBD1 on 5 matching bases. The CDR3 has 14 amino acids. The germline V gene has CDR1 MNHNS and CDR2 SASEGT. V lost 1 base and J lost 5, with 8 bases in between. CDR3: CASSEGGANEKLFF. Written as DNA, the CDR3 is TGTGCCAGCAGTGAAGGAGGGGCCAATGAAAAACTGTTTTTT.

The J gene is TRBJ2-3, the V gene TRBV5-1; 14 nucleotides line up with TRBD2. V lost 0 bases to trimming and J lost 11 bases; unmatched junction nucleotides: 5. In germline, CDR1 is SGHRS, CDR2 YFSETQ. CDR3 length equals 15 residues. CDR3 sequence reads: CASSLEGLAGVEQYF. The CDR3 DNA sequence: TGCGCCAGCAGCTTGGAGGGACTAGCGGGAGTTGAGCAGTATTTT.

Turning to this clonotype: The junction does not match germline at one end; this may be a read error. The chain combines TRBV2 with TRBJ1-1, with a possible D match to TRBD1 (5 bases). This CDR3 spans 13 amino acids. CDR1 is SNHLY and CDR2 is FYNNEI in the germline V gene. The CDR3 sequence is CASKATVSTEASF. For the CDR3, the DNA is TGTGCCAGCAAAGCGACAGTAAGCACTGAGGCTTCCTTT.

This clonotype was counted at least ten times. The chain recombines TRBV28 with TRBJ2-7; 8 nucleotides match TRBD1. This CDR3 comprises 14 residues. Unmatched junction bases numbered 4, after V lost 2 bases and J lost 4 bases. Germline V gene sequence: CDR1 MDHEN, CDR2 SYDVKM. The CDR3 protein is CASSLAGGAYEQYF. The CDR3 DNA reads TGTGCCAGCAGTTTAGCAGGGGGCGCGTACGAGCAGTACTTC.

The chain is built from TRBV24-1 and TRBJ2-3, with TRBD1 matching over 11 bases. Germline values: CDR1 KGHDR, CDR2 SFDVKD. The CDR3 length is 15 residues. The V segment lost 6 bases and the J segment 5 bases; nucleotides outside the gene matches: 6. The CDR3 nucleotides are TGTGCCACCAGTCCTCGGGGACAGGGGGAAGATACGCAGTATTTT. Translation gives CATSPRGQGEDTQYF.

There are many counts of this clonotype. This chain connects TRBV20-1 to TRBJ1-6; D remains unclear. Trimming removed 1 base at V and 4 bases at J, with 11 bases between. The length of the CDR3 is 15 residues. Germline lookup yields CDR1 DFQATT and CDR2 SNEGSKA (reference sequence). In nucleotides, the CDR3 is TGCAGTGCTAGAGTTGGCGGGGATTATAATTCACCCCTCCACTTT. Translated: CSARVGGDYNSPLHF.

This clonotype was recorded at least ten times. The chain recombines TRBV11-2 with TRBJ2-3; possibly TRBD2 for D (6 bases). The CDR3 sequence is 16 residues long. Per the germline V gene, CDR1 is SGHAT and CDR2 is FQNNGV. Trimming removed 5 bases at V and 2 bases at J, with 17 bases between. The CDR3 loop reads CASSPFLAPDTDTQYF. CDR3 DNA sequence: TGTGCCAGCAGCCCCTTCCTAGCGCCCGACACAGATACGCAGTATTTT.

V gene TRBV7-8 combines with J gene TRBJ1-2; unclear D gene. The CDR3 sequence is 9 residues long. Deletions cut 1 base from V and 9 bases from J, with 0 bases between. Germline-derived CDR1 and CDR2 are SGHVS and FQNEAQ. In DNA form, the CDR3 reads TGTGCCAGCAGCTTAGGCTACACCTTC. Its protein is CASSLGYTF.

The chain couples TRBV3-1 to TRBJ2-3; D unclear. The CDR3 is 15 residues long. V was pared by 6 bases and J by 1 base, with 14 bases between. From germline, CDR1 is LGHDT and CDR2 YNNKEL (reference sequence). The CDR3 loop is CASRPILAGTDTQYF. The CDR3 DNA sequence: TGTGCCAGCAGGCCGATCTTGGCGGGCACAGATACGCAGTATTTT.

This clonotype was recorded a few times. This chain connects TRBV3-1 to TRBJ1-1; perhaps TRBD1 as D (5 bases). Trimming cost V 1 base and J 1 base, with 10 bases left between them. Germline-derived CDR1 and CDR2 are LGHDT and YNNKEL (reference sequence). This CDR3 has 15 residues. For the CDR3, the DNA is TGTGCCAGCAGCCAAGCGTGGCAGGGGAACACTGAAGCTTTCTTT. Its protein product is CASSQAWQGNTEAFF.

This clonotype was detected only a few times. CDR3 protein: CSARDWGGGEEQYF. The DNA for the CDR3 is TGCAGTGCTAGAGATTGGGGAGGGGGCGAGGAGCAGTACTTC. This chain uses TRBV20-1 with TRBJ2-7; TRBD1 or TRBD2 may be the D gene (7 bases each). The CDR3 runs 14 residues. Per germline, CDR1 DFQATT and CDR2 SNEGSKA (reference sequence). Deletions cut 0 bases from V and 7 bases from J, with 16 bases between.

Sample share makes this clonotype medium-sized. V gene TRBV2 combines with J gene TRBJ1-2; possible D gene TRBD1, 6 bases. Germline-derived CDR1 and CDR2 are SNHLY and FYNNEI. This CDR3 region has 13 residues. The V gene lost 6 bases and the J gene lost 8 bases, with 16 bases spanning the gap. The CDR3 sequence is CASSPPGQGGYTF. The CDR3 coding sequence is TGTGCCAGCAGCCCGCCGGGACAAGGCGGCTACACCTTC.

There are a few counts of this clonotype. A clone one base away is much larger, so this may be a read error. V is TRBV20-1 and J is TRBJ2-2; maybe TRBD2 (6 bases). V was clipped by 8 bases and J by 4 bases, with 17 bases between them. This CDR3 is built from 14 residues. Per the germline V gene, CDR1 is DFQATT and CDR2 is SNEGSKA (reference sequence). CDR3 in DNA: TGCAGTACCAAGGGGAGCGGGCTCACCGGGGAGCTGTTTTTT. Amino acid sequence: CSTKGSGLTGELFF.

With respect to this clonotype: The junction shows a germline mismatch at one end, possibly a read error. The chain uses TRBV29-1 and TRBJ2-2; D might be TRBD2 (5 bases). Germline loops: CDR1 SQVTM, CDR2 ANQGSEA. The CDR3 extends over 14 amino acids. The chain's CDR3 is CSVEDPQLAGELCF. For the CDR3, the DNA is TGCAGCGTTGAAGACCCCCAGCTCGCCGGGGAGCTGTGTTTT.

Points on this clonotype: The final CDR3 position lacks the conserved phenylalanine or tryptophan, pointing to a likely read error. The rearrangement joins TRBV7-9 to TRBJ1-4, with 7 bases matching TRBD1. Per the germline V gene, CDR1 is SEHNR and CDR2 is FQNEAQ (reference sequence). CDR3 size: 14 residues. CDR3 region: CASSYMDRNERLFS. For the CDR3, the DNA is TGTGCCAGCAGCTACATGGACAGGAATGAAAGACTGTTTTCT.

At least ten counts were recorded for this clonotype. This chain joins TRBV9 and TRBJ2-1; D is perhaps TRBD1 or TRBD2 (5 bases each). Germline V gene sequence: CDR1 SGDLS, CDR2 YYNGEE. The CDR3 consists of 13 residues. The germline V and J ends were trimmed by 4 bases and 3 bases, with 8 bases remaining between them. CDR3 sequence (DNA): TGTGCCAGCAGCCGGGACCACTACAATGAGCAGTTCTTC. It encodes CASSRDHYNEQFF.

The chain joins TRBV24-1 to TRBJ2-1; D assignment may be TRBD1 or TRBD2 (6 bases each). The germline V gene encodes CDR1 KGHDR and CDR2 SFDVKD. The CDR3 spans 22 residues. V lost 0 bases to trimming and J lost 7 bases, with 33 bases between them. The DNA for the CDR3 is TGTGCCACCAGTGATTTGAGTAGCGCCACCCTACGATGGCGGGAAGGGGGGAATGAGCAGTTCTTC. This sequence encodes CATSDLSSATLRWREGGNEQFF.

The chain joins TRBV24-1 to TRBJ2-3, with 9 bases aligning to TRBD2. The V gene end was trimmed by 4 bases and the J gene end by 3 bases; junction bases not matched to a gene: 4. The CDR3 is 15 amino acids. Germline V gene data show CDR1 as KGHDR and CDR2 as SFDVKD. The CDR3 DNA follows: TGTGCCACCAGTGAAAGCGGGAGGCAGACAGATACGCAGTATTTT. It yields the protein CATSESGRQTDTQYF.